Given below is one T cell receptor beta chain in context. At one end, the junction sequence differs from germline, possibly due to a read error. As processed by the authors: Nucleated cell counts were estimated from reference gene primer amplification. TCRdb's table, derived via immunoSEQ multiplex PCR, lists solely in-frame clones and lacks some. V and J calls and clone size follow that table, whereas D and trimming were derived from the DNA. This table holds roughly 260,000 clones, 86% found once. Germline V lookup: CDR1 SEHNR, CDR2 FQNEAQ (reference sequence). This CDR3 spans 12 amino acids. This record belongs to a study of blood T cell repertoires in COVID-19. Across the whole study: Acute-phase and convalescent COVID-19 samples originated in the United States, Italy and Spain. PBMCs, B-cell-depleted T cells, or T cells provided the cDNA or gDNA that made up the material.

The chain joins TRBV7-9 to TRBJ1-2, with TRBD1 as a possible D gene (5 bases). Sequencing was carried out using peripheral blood. The TCR sequence derives from a man aged 40-49 years who had recovered from COVID-19. The CDR3 protein is CASSLGVSGGAF. CDR3 nucleotide sequence: TGTGCCAGCAGCTTAGGGGTCAGCGGAGGGGCCTTC. The variable domain in full, completed from reference TRBV7-9 and TRBJ1-2, reads DTGVSQNPRHKITKRGQNVTFRCDPISEHNRLYWYRQTLGQGPEFLTYFQNEAQLEKSRLLSDRFSAERPKGSFSTLEIQRTEQGDSAMYLCASSLGVSGGAFGSGTRLTVV.